A selection of T cell receptor beta chains follows, all from one sample in a study of blood T cell repertoires in COVID-19. The table came from immunoSEQ multiplex PCR; TCRdb's copy has only in-frame clones and leaves some out. The sample has approximately 150,000 clones, roughly three quarters seen once. The sample consisted of peripheral blood. The source of these receptors is a woman aged 55 to 70 with acute or convalescent COVID-19. CDR3s include the opening cysteine and the closing phenylalanine or tryptophan. The D gene is left open where the match is weak. Not all rows give a size; the values are once, few, many and, for expanded clones, a class.

abundance | len | j_gene | v_gene | d_gene | CDR3nt | CDR3aa
- | 16 | TRBJ1-6 | TRBV5-1 | - | TGCGCCAGCAGCTTGGAGACGGGAAGCTATAATTCACCCCTCCACTTT | CASSLETGSYNSPLHF
- | 11 | TRBJ1-2 | TRBV5-5 | - | TGTGCCAGCAGCTTGACATATTCTTTCACCTTC | CASSLTYSFTF
- | 11 | TRBJ2-1 | TRBV28 | - | TGTGCCAGCAGTTTAGAGCGGGAGCAGTTCTTC | CASSLEREQFF
- | 16 | TRBJ2-7 | TRBV19 | TRBD2 | TGTGCCAGTAGTCCGAGATCCGCGGGAGGGCCGGGGGAGCAGTACTTC | CASSPRSAGGPGEQYF
few | 16 | TRBJ2-1 | TRBV28 | - | TGTGCCAGCAGTTTAGGAGGCGGGATAGCCTACAATGAGCAGTTCTTC | CASSLGGGIAYNEQFF
- | 15 | TRBJ1-1 | TRBV5-1 | TRBD1 | TGCGCCAGCAGCTTGGACAGGGGGCTTGGTGCTGAAGCTTTCTTT | CASSLDRGLGAEAFF
- | 15 | TRBJ2-2 | TRBV2 | TRBD2 | TGTGCCAGCAGTCCGGGACTACAGAACACCGGGGAGCTGTTTTTT | CASSPGLQNTGELFF
- | 13 | TRBJ2-7 | TRBV11-2 | - | TGTGCCAGCAGCTGGAGCGAGAGCTACGAGCAGTACTTC | CASSWSESYEQYF
- | 20 | TRBJ2-3 | TRBV4-2 | TRBD2 | TGTGCCAGCAGCCAAGATCTTCAACGGGAGGGCCTGATTCGGGGAGATACGCAGTATTTT | CASSQDLQREGLIRGDTQYF
- | 15 | TRBJ2-2 | TRBV7-3 | TRBD2 | TGTGCCAGCAGCCATAGCGGGAGAAGTACCGGGGAGCTGTTTTTT | CASSHSGRSTGELFF
- | 15 | TRBJ1-5 | TRBV18 | - | TGTGCCAGCTCACCGGGGGCAGCGAGCAATCAGCCCCAGCATTTT | CASSPGAASNQPQHF
- | 12 | TRBJ1-1 | TRBV27 | - | TGTGCCAGCTACAGTGGGAGGTTTAAAGCTTTCTTT | CASYSGRFKAFF
- | 17 | TRBJ1-3 | TRBV4-1 | TRBD1 | TGCGCCAGCAGCAAAGACTGGGACAGGGCTCCACCAGACACCATATATTTT | CASSKDWDRAPPDTIYF
- | 14 | TRBJ2-7 | TRBV19 | TRBD1 | TGTGCCAGTAGTTACGGACAGGGGAGTGACGAGCAGTACTTC | CASSYGQGSDEQYF